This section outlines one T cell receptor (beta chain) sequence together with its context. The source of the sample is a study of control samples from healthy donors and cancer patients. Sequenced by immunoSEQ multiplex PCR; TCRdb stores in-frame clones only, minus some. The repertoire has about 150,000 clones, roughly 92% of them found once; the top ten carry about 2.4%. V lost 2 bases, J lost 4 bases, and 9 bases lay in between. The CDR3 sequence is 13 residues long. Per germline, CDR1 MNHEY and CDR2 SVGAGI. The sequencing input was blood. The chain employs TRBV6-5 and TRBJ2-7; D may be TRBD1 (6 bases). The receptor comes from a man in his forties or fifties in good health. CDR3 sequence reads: CASSYNREYEQYF. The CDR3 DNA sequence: TGTGCCAGCAGTTACAACAGGGAATACGAGCAGTACTTC.